Presented here are 12 T cell receptor beta chains from one specimen sequenced in a study of vaccination effects on CD4 cells after COVID-19. Expansion of antigen-specific CD4+ T cells with viral peptide pools was carried out by the ViraFEST assay before sequencing. The culture ran for about 10 days, and then CD4+ T cells were isolated. PCR-confirmed SARS-CoV-2 infection occurred in the person between March and December 2020. The antigens these receptors bind are not known. Clones were read by immunoSEQ multiplex PCR, and TCRdb kept only the in-frame ones, dropping some. This table has approximately 40,000 clones, about two thirds appearing once. Sequences were derived from CD4+ T cells from PBMCs cultured with a peptide pool, sampled before COVID-19 vaccination. The receptors here all came from a human donor who had a prior SARS-CoV-2 infection.

The rearrangement uses TRBV19 and TRBJ2-5; D perhaps matches TRBD1 (6 bases). The germline gives CDR1 LNHDA, CDR2 SQIVND (reference sequence). This CDR3 region has 15 residues. Trimming stripped 3 bases from V and 4 bases from J, with 15 bases between. CDR3 loop: CASSISTGMRETQYF. CDR3 DNA: TGTGCCAGTAGTATTTCCACAGGGATGAGAGAGACCCAGTACTTC.

The chain couples TRBV19 to TRBJ1-4, with no clear D. V shed 4 bases and J shed 7 bases, with 16 bases lying between them. The CDR3 has 15 amino acids. Germline V gene lookup returns CDR1 LNHDA and CDR2 SQIVND (reference sequence). The CDR3 region has the DNA TGTGCCAGTAGTAACACCGGGATCAGGACTGAAAAACTGTTTTTT. This translates into CASSNTGIRTEKLFF.

This chain uses TRBV5-1 with TRBJ1-3; TRBD1 matches 8 bases. Looked up from germline, CDR1 is SGHRS and CDR2 is YFSETQ. This CDR3 has 14 amino acids. After removal of 6 bases from V and 2 bases from J, the junction contained 4 bases not matched to a gene. CDR3: CASTQGAPGNTIYF. The CDR3 DNA sequence: TGCGCCAGCACCCAGGGGGCACCTGGAAACACCATATATTTT.

This clone was detected a few times. The CDR3 loop reads CASAQGYHEQYF. In DNA form, the CDR3 reads TGTGCCAGCGCTCAGGGTTACCACGAGCAGTACTTC. The J gene is TRBJ2-7, the V gene TRBV18; tentative D call: TRBD1 (5 bases). In germline, CDR1 is KGHSH, CDR2 LQKENI. The CDR3 is 12 amino acids. V lost 8 bases and J lost 5, with 13 bases in between.

The CDR3 coding sequence is TGCGCCAGCCGCCGGCGGGGGGTGATGGAGACCCAGTACTTC. Its translation: CASRRRGVMETQYF. This rearrangement joins TRBV4-1 to TRBJ2-5; 8 nucleotides align to TRBD2. CDR3 size: 14 residues. CDR1 and CDR2 from the germline V gene are MGHRA and YSYEKL. Trimming removed 8 bases from V and 5 bases from J; junction bases left unmatched: 10.

The sample holds a few counts of this clone. CDR3 sequence: CASSLLITSSGAGDEQYF. The CDR3 DNA reads TGTGCCAGCAGCTTATTGATTACGAGCTCCGGTGCAGGAGACGAGCAGTACTTC. J is TRBJ2-7 and V is TRBV7-2, with D uncertain. Germline V gene sequence: CDR1 SGHTA, CDR2 FQGNSA. V lost 2 bases and J lost 5, with 25 bases in between. The CDR3 spans 18 residues.

This clone was counted a few times. V usage is TRBV7-9 and J usage is TRBJ2-7; 7 nucleotides line up with TRBD1. The germline gives CDR1 SEHNR, CDR2 FQNEAQ (reference sequence). V was pared by 6 bases and J by 2 bases, with 4 bases of the junction left unmatched. This CDR3 has 13 amino acids. As DNA, the CDR3 is TGTGCCAGCAGAAGACAGGGCGCCTACGAGCAGTACTTC. It yields the protein CASRRQGAYEQYF. The full variable domain, with the rest looked up from reference TRBV7-9 and TRBJ2-7, is DTGVSQNPRHKITKRGQNVTFRCDPISEHNRLYWYRQTLGQGPEFLTYFQNEAQLEKSRLLSDRFSAERPKGSFSTLEIQRTEQGDSAMYLCASRRQGAYEQYFGPGTRLTVT.

The rearrangement joins TRBV27 to TRBJ2-1, with a possible D match to TRBD1 (5 bases). The CDR3 runs 13 residues. Trimming removed 8 bases from V and 3 bases from J, with 11 bases in between. The germline gives CDR1 MNHEY, CDR2 SMNVEV (reference sequence). The CDR3 is CASEDMGYNEQFF. CDR3 nucleotides: TGTGCCAGCGAGGACATGGGCTACAATGAGCAGTTCTTC.

The chain recombines TRBV7-2 with TRBJ2-7; D gene uncertain. This CDR3 region has 14 residues. The germline CDR1 and CDR2 sequences are SGHTA and FQGNSA. The V gene lost 0 bases and the J gene lost 1 base, with 7 bases spanning the gap. CDR3: CASSLARQSYEQYF. The CDR3, as DNA: TGTGCCAGCAGCTTAGCGCGGCAGTCCTACGAGCAGTACTTC.

The chain employs TRBV30 and TRBJ1-2; no reliable D call. The CDR3 consists of 12 residues. V lost 2 bases to trimming and J lost 4 bases, with 8 bases between them. The V gene's germline CDR1 is GTSNPN and CDR2 SVGIG (reference sequence). In DNA, the CDR3 is TGTGCCTGGAGTCTAAGTAGCTATGGCTACACCTTC. This encodes CAWSLSSYGYTF.

The CDR3 sequence: CSARLEGTQHF. DNA for the CDR3: TGCAGTGCTAGGTTAGAGGGGACCCAGCATTTT. J is TRBJ1-5 and V is TRBV20-1; perhaps TRBD1 as D (5 bases). V was clipped by 3 bases and J by 11 bases, with 11 bases between them. The CDR3 covers 11 residues. Germline values: CDR1 DFQATT, CDR2 SNEGSKA (reference sequence).

The chain recombines TRBV4-3 with TRBJ1-1; the D gene is possibly TRBD1 (5 bases). In germline, CDR1 is LGHNA, CDR2 YSLEER. The CDR3 contains 14 residues. Trimming pared 3 bases from V and 5 bases from J, leaving 13 bases between. The CDR3, as DNA: TGCGCCAGCAGCCATCGGTTTGCAGGGACTGAAGCTTTCTTT. It is translated as CASSHRFAGTEAFF.